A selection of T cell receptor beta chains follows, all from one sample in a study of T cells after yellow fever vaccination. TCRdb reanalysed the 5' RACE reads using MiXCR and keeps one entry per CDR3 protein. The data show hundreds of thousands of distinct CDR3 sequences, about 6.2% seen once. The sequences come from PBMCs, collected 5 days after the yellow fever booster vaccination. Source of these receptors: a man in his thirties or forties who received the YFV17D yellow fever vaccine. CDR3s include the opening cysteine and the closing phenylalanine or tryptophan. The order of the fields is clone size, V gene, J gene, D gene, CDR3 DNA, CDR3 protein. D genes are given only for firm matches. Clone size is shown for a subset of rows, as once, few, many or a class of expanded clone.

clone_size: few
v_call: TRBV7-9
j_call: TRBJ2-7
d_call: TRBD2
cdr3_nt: TGTGCCAGCAGCTGGGGAGCGGGATTCTACGAGCAGTACTTC
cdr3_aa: CASSWGAGFYEQYF

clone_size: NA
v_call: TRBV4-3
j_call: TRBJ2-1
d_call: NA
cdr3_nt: TGCGCCAGCAGCCAAGAAGACGTTAGGGGGGGCCGCTACAATGAGCAGTTCTTC
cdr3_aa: CASSQEDVRGGRYNEQFF

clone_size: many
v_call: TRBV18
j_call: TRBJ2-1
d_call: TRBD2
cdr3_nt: TGTGCCAGCTCACAGCCGGGACTAGCGGCGTACAATGAGCAGTTCTTC
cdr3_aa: CASSQPGLAAYNEQFF

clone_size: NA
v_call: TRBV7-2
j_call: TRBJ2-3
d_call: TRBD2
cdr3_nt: TGTGCCAGCAGCTTAAGACTAGCCGTCCACGCAGATACGCAGTATTTT
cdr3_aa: CASSLRLAVHADTQYF

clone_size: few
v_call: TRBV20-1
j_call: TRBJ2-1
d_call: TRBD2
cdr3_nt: TGCAGTGCAAAAAGGAGGGAGGGCCGCTACAATGAGCAGTTCTTC
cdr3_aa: CSAKRREGRYNEQFF

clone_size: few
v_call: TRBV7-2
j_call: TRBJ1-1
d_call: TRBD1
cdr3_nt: TGTGCCAGCAGCTTAGCGGTACAGGGGGACGCTTTCTTT
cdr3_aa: CASSLAVQGDAFF

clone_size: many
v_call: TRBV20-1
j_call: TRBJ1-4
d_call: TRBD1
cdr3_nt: TGCAGTGCGTCGCAGGGGGGTTTTGAAAAACTGTTTTTT
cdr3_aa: CSASQGGFEKLFF

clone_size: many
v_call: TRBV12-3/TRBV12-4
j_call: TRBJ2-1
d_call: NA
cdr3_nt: TGTGCCAGCATGAACCGAAGCGCCAACAATGAGCAGTTCTTC
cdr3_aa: CASMNRSANNEQFF

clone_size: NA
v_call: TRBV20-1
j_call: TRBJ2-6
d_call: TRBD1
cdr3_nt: TGCAGTGCTAGAGCGGACAGGTTAACCTCTGGGGCCAACGTCCTGACTTTC
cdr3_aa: CSARADRLTSGANVLTF

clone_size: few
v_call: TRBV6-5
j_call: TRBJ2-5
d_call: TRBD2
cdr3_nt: TGTGCCAGCAGTTACGGACTAGCCCCAGAGACCCAGTACTTC
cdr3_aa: CASSYGLAPETQYF

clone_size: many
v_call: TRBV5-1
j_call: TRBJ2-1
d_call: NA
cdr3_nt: TGCGCCAGCAGCTTGCTCCAGGGAAACAATGAGCAGTTCTTC
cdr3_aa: CASSLLQGNNEQFF

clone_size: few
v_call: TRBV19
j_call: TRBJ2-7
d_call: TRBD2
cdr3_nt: TGTGCCAGCAAGGCGGGAGCAGGTGAGCAGTACTTC
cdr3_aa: CASKAGAGEQYF

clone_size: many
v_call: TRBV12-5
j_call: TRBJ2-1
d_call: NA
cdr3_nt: TGTGCTAGTGGTTTGGACGGGCCCTCCTACAATGAGCAGTTCTTC
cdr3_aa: CASGLDGPSYNEQFF

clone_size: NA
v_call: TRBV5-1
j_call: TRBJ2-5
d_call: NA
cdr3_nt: TGCGCCAGCAGCTTGGCCTTGGGGGGGGCCACGCAGAGGACCCAGTACTTC
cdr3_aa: CASSLALGGATQRTQYF

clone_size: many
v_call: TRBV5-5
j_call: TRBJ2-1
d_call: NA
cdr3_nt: TGTGCCGGCAGCTTGGTAGTAGGGGAAAATGAGCAGTTCTTC
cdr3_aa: CAGSLVVGENEQFF

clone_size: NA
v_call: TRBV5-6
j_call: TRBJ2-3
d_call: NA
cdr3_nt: TGTGCCAGCAGCCCTAGAGCGAGAAGCCAGGGTACGCAGTATTTT
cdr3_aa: CASSPRARSQGTQYF